The sequence of this T cell receptor (beta chain) was determined in a study of shared clonotypes between healthy human individuals. With respect to this clone: What it recognizes is unknown.

Study results and limitations: Shared across a few donors were roughly 5% of the naive CD4 clonotypes. Having only a few donors restricted how much genetic and exposure-history diversity was captured.

The assay used deep level. Sorted-subset replicate PCRs used 150 to 200 ng of genomic DNA. This amount corresponded to 30,000 to 35,000 T cell genomes. The repertoire was sequenced with immunoSEQ multiplex PCR; TCRdb's copy has only in-frame clones and lacks some. The data contain 2 million to 2.5 million clones, approximately 94% of them singletons. Naive CD8 cells comprised CD45RO-negative, CCR7-positively selected cells, excluding terminally differentiated effector memory CD45RA+ cells. The CDR3 has 16 residues. The V and J ends lost 0 bases and 0 bases respectively, with 12 bases between them. Germline values: CDR1 SGHKS, CDR2 YYEKEE (reference sequence).

The specimen sequenced was naive CD8+ T cells sorted from blood. The TCR was taken from a man younger than 35 in good health. The gene calls are TRBV5-5 and TRBJ1-1; D is possibly TRBD1 (5 bases). The CDR3 spells CASSLVLGRMNTEAFF. The CDR3 bases are TGTGCCAGCAGCTTGGTCCTGGGGCGAATGAACACTGAAGCTTTCTTT.